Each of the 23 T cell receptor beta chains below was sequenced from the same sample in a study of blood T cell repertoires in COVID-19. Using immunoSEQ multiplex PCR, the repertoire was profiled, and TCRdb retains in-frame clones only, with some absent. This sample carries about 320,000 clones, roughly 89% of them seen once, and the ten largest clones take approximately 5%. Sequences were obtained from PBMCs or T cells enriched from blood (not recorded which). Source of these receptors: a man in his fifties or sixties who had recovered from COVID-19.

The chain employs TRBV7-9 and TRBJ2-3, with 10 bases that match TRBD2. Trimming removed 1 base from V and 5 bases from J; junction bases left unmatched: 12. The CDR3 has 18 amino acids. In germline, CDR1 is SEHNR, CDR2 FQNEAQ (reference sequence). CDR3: CASSLVVMGLAGVDTQYF. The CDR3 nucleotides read TGTGCCAGCAGCTTAGTGGTTATGGGTCTAGCGGGAGTAGATACGCAGTATTTT.

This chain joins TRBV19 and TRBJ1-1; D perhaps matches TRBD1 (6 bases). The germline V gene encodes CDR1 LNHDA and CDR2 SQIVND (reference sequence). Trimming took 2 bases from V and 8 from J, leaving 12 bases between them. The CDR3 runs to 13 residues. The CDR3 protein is CASSITGNREAFF. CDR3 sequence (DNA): TGTGCCAGTAGTATAACAGGGAATCGGGAAGCTTTCTTT.

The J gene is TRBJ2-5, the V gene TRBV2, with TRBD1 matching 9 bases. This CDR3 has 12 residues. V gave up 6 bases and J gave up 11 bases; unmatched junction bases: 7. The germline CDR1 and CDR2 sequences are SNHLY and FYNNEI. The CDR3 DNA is TGTGCCAGCAGCGGGACAGGGCTTCCACAGTACTTC. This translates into CASSGTGLPQYF.

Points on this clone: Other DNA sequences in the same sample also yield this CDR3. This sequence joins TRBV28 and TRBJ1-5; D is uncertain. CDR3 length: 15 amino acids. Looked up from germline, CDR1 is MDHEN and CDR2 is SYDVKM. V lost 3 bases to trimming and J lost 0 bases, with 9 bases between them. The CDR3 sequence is CASSFSLYSNQPQHF. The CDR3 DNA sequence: TGTGCCAGCAGTTTTTCCCTTTATAGCAATCAGCCCCAGCATTTT. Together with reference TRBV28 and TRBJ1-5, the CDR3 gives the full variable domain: DVKVTQSSRYLVKRTGEKVFLECVQDMDHENMFWYRQDPGLGLRLIYFSYDVKMKEKGDIPEGYSVSREKKERFSLILESASTNQTSMYLCASSFSLYSNQPQHFGDGTRLSIL.

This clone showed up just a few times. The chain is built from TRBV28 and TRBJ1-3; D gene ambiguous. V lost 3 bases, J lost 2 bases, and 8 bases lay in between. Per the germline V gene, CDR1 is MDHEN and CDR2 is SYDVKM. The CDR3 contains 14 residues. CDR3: CASSLSVTGNTIYF. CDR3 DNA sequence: TGTGCCAGCAGTTTGTCAGTAACTGGAAACACCATATATTTT.

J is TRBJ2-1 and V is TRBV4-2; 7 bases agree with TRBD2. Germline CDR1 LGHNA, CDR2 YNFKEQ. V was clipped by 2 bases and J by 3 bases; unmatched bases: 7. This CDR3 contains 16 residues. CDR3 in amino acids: CASSQLSGKSYNEQFF. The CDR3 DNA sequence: TGTGCCAGCAGCCAACTCAGCGGGAAAAGCTACAATGAGCAGTTCTTC.

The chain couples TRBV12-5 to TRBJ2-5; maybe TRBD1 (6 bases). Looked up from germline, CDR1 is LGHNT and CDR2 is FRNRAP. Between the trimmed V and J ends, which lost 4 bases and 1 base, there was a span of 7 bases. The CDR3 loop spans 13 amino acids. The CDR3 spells CASGSQGQETQYF. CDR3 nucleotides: TGTGCTAGTGGTTCACAGGGCCAAGAGACCCAGTACTTC.

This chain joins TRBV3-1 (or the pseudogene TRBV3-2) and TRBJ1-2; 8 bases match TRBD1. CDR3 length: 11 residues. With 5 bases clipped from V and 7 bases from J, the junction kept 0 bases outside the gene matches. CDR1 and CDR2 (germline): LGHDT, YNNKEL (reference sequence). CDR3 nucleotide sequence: TGTGCCAGCAGCGACAGGGGTGGCTACACCTTC. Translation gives CASSDRGGYTF.

CDR3 sequence: CASSPWASPSSNQPQHF. The CDR3 DNA reads TGTGCCAGCAGTCCCTGGGCCTCCCCTTCAAGCAATCAGCCCCAGCATTTT. The chain employs TRBV28 and TRBJ1-5; D is ambiguous. The CDR3 is 17 amino acids. Trimming cost V 5 bases and J 1 base, with 18 bases left between them. Germline assignment: CDR1 MDHEN and CDR2 SYDVKM.

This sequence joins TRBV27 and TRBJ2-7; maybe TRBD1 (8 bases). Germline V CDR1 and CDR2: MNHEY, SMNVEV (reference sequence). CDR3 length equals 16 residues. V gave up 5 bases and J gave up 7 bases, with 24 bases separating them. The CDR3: CASSHGGGQVTREQYF. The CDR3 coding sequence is TGTGCCAGCAGTCATGGGGGGGGACAGGTAACCCGGGAGCAGTACTTC.

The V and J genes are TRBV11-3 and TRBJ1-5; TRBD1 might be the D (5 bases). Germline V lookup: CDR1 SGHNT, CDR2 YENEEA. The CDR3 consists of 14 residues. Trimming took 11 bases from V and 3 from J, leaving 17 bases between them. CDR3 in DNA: TGTGCCCGTTGGGCGGGGGTTGTCAATCAGCCCCAGCATTTT. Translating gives CARWAGVVNQPQHF.

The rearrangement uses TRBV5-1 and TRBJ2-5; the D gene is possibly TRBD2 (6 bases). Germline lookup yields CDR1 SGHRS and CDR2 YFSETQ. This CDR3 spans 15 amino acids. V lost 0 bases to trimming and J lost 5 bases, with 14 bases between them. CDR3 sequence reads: CASSLVGGEEETQYF. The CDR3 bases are TGCGCCAGCAGCTTGGTCGGGGGAGAGGAGGAGACCCAGTACTTC.

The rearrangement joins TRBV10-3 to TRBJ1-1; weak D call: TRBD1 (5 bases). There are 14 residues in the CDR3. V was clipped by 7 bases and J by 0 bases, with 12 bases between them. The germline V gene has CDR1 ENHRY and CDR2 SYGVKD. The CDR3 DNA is TGTGCCATCACCCAGACAGCAGTGAACACTGAAGCTTTCTTT. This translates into CAITQTAVNTEAFF.

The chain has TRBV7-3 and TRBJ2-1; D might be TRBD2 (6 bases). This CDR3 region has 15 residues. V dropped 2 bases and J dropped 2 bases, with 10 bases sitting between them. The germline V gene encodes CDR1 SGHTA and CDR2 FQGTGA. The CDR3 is CASSLLGSAYNEQFF. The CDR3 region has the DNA TGTGCCAGCAGCTTACTCGGGAGCGCCTACAATGAGCAGTTCTTC.

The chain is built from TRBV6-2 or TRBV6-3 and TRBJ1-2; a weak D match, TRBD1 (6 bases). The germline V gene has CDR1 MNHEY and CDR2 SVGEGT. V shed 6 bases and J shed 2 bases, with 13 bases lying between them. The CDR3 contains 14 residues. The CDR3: CASSSDRLNYGYTF. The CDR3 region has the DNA TGTGCCAGCAGCTCCGACAGGCTAAACTATGGCTACACCTTC.

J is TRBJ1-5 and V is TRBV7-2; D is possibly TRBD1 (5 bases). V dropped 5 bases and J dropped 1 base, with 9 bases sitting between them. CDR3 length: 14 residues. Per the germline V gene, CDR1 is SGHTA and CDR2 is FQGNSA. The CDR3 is CASSQQASNQPQHF. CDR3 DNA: TGTGCCAGCAGCCAACAGGCAAGCAATCAGCCCCAGCATTTT.

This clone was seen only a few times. CDR3 nucleotides: TGTGCCGAATTACAGGGCGCCCCTGAAAACTACGAGCAGTACTTC. Translating it yields CAELQGAPENYEQYF. This chain uses TRBV19 with TRBJ2-7, with a possible D match to TRBD1 (6 bases). Between the trimmed V and J ends, which lost 11 bases and 3 bases, there was a span of 23 bases. The CDR3 is 15 amino acids. Germline CDR1 LNHDA, CDR2 SQIVND (reference sequence). Supplemented by reference TRBV19 and TRBJ2-7, the full variable domain reads DGGITQSPKYLFRKEGQNVTLSCEQNLNHDAMYWYRQDPGQGLRLIYYSQIVNDFQKGDIAEGYSVSREKKESFPLTVTSAQKNPTAFYLCAELQGAPENYEQYFGPGTRLTVT.

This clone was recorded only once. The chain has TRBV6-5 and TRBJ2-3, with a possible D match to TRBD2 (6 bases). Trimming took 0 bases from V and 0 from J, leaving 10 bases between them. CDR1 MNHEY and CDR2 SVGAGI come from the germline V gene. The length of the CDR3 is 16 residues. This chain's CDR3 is CASSYSPSDSTDTQYF. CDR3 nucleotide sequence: TGTGCCAGCAGTTACTCCCCTAGCGATAGCACAGATACGCAGTATTTT.

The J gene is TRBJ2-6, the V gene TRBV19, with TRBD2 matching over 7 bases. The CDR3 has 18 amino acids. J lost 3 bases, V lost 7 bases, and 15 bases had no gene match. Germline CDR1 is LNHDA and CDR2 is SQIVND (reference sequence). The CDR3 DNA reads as TGTGCCAGTACCAAGATCGGCGGGAGATGTTATGGGGCCAACGTCCTGACTTTC. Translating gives CASTKIGGRCYGANVLTF. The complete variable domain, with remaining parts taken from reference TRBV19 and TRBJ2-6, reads DGGITQSPKYLFRKEGQNVTLSCEQNLNHDAMYWYRQDPGQGLRLIYYSQIVNDFQKGDIAEGYSVSREKKESFPLTVTSAQKNPTAFYLCASTKIGGRCYGANVLTFGAGSRLTVL.

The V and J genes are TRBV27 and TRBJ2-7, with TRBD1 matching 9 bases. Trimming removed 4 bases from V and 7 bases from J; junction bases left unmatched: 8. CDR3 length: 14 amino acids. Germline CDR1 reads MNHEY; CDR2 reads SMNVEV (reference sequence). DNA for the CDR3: TGTGCCAGCAGTTCACAGGGGGCTTCTAGAGAGCAGTACTTC. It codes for CASSSQGASREQYF.

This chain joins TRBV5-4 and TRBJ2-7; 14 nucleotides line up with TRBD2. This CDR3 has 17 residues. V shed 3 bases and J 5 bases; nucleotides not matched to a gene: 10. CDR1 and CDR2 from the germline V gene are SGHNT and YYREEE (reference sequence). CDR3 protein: CASSSGLAGGRIHEQYF. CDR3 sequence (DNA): TGTGCCAGCAGCTCTGGACTAGCGGGAGGCAGAATCCACGAGCAGTACTTC.

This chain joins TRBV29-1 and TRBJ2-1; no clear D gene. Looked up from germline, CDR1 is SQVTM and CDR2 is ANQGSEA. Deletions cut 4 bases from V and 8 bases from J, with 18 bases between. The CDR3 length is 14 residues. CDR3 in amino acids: CSVVVSLQPDEQFF. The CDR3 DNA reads TGCAGCGTTGTAGTATCCCTCCAACCCGATGAGCAGTTCTTC.

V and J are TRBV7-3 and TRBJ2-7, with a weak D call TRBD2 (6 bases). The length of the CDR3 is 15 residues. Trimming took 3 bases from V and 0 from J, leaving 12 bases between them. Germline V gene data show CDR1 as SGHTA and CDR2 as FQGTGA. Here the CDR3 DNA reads TGTGCCAGCAGCTTGGACTATCTCTCCTCCTACGAGCAGTACTTC. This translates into CASSLDYLSSYEQYF.